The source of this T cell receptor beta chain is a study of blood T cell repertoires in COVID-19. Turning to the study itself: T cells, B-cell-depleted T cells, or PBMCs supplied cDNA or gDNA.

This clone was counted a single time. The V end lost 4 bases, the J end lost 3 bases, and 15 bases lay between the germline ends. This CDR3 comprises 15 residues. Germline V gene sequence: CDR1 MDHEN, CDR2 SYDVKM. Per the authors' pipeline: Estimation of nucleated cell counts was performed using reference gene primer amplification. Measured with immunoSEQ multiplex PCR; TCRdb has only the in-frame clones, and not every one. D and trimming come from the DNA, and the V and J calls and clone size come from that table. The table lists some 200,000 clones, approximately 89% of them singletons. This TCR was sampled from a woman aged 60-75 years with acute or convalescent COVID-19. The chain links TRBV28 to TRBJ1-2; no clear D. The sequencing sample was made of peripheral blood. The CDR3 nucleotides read TGTGCCAGCAGTTGGGAGGTCATGGGGTACTATGGCTACACCTTC. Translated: CASSWEVMGYYGYTF.